One sample yielded the 8 T cell receptor beta chains listed below, sequenced in a study of persistence of HIV-infected CD4 T cells. The immunoSEQ assay was version 4, run in survey mode. The data were produced by immunoSEQ multiplex PCR, yet TCRdb's version contains in-frame clones alone and is incomplete. The sample holds just over 7,500 clones, about 56% seen once. The antigens of these receptors remain unknown. Cells were stimulated with CMV-infected fibroblast lysates at 8.5 to 10 ug/mL. CD4+ T cells upregulating both CD40 ligand and CD69 were sorted as responding cells. Specimen: CD4+ T cells sorted from PBMCs after roughly 19-hour stimulation, collected from a patient who received antiretroviral therapy. Receptors were obtained from an adult man with HIV who was CMV-seropositive.

This clone was counted between two and nine times. The V gene is TRBV4-1, the J gene TRBJ1-6; 9 bases match TRBD1. This CDR3 is 16 amino acids long. Germline-derived CDR1 and CDR2 are MGHRA and YSYEKL. V was clipped by 0 bases and J by 8 bases; unmatched bases: 5. The CDR3 sequence: CASSQDYGQGYSPLHF. The CDR3 DNA sequence: TGCGCCAGCAGCCAAGATTACGGACAGGGGTATTCACCCCTCCACTTT.

This clone has a single count. The rearrangement joins TRBV19 to TRBJ1-5, with no clear D. The CDR3 sequence is 14 residues long. The germline gives CDR1 LNHDA, CDR2 SQIVND (reference sequence). V lost 0 bases and J 6 bases, leaving 9 bases between the germline ends. CDR3 sequence reads: CASSIDIMSQPQHF. The CDR3 DNA reads as TGTGCCAGTAGTATAGATATAATGTCTCAGCCCCAGCATTTT.

This chain connects TRBV6-5 to TRBJ2-7, with 7 bases that match TRBD2. Losses at the gene ends were 5 bases for V and 3 bases for J; bases not matched to a gene: 7. This CDR3 comprises 14 residues. Germline V CDR1 and CDR2: MNHEY, SVGAGI. CDR3 region: CASSPGGPIYEQYF. The CDR3 nucleotides read TGTGCCAGCAGTCCGGGAGGACCAATCTACGAGCAGTACTTC.

The count of this clone is one. The same CDR3 is also encoded by other DNA sequences in this sample. The gene calls are TRBV19 and TRBJ2-7, with D possibly being TRBD1 (6 bases). V lost 2 bases and J 4 bases, leaving 6 bases between the germline ends. This CDR3 spans 12 amino acids. From germline, CDR1 is LNHDA and CDR2 SQIVND (reference sequence). CDR3 DNA sequence: TGTGCCAGTAGTATACAGGGGTACGAGCAGTACTTC. It specifies CASSIQGYEQYF.

The V gene is TRBV5-8, the J gene TRBJ2-7; D gene ambiguous. The CDR3 length is 14 residues. Looked up from germline, CDR1 is SGHTS and CDR2 is YDEGEE. With 0 bases removed from V and 2 bases from J, the gap between germline ends came to 9 bases. CDR3 in DNA: TGTGCCAGCAGCTTGGCTCCGGGCACCTACGAGCAGTACTTC. Its protein product is CASSLAPGTYEQYF. The full variable domain, rest sourced from reference TRBV5-8 and TRBJ2-7, is EAGVTQSPTHLIKTRGQQATLRCSPISGHTSVYWYQQALGLGLQFLLWYDEGEERNRGNFPPRFSGRQFPNYSSELNVNALELEDSALYLCASSLAPGTYEQYFGPGTRLTVT.

The chain employs TRBV19 and TRBJ2-7; 10 nucleotides match TRBD1. The CDR3 consists of 17 residues. Germline-derived CDR1 and CDR2 are LNHDA and SQIVND (reference sequence). V lost 0 bases and J lost 6; bases outside the gene matches: 11. The CDR3 sequence is CASSIDHSTGGFGEQYF. In DNA, the CDR3 is TGTGCCAGTAGTATAGATCATTCGACAGGGGGCTTCGGCGAGCAGTACTTC.

About this clone: This may stem from a read error, because a much larger clone lies one nucleotide away. Distinct nucleotide sequences in the sample also encode this CDR3. The chain uses TRBV10-1 and TRBJ2-7; the D gene is possibly TRBD2 (5 bases). The germline CDR1 and CDR2 sequences are WNHNN and SYGVQD (reference sequence). The CDR3 spans 12 residues. Between the trimmed V and J ends, which lost 3 bases and 2 bases, there was a span of 5 bases. CDR3 in DNA: TGCGCCAGCAGTGACGGGGCCTACGAGCAGTACTTC. Translated: CASSDGAYEQYF.

By sample fraction, this clone is medium-sized. The rearrangement links TRBV4-2 to TRBJ1-2, with D uncertain. V lost 0 bases and J 4 bases, leaving 15 bases between the germline ends. This CDR3 has 16 residues. Germline V lookup: CDR1 LGHNA, CDR2 YNFKEQ. The CDR3 nucleotides read TGTGCCAGCAGCCAAGATGAAACGAGCGCCGGCTATGGCTACACCTTC. Translating gives CASSQDETSAGYGYTF.